Listed below are T cell receptor beta chains from one sample, sequenced in a study of CD8 T cells in Susac syndrome. One entry per CDR3 protein results from TCRdb running MiXCR on the immunoSEQ multiplex PCR reads. The sample carries about 180,000 distinct CDR3 sequences, roughly 92% recorded once. The sample taken for sequencing was CD4+ T cells from PBMCs. These receptors were obtained from a human donor with multiple sclerosis. CDR3s include the opening cysteine and the closing phenylalanine or tryptophan. D genes are given only for firm matches. Size is omitted from some rows. Given values are once, few, many or a class for expanded clones.

V gene: TRBV29-1; J gene: TRBJ2-5; D gene: TRBD1; clone size: .; CDR3 protein: CSVTGSETQYF; CDR3 DNA: TGCAGCGTGACAGGGTCAGAGACCCAGTACTTC
V gene: TRBV7-8; J gene: TRBJ1-3; D gene: .; clone size: .; CDR3 protein: CASSLSRHSGNTIYF; CDR3 DNA: TGTGCCAGCAGCCTTTCGAGGCACTCTGGAAACACCATATATTTT
V gene: TRBV11-2; J gene: TRBJ2-5; D gene: TRBD1; clone size: .; CDR3 protein: CASSIQGAETQYF; CDR3 DNA: TGTGCCAGCAGCATACAGGGGGCGGAGACCCAGTACTTC
V gene: TRBV28; J gene: TRBJ1-3; D gene: .; clone size: .; CDR3 protein: CASSSPPGTGNTIYF; CDR3 DNA: TGTGCCAGCAGCTCCCCCCCCGGCACTGGAAACACCATATATTTT
V gene: TRBV5-1; J gene: TRBJ2-3; D gene: TRBD2; clone size: .; CDR3 protein: CASSTGGGTDTQYF; CDR3 DNA: TGCGCCAGCTCCACGGGGGGGGGCACAGATACGCAGTATTTT
V gene: TRBV12-3/TRBV12-4; J gene: TRBJ2-5; D gene: TRBD2; clone size: .; CDR3 protein: CASSLSPSGQETQYF; CDR3 DNA: TGTGCCAGCAGCCTTTCCCCTAGCGGCCAAGAGACCCAGTACTTC
V gene: TRBV6-1; J gene: TRBJ1-5; D gene: .; clone size: .; CDR3 protein: CASSERWEQPQHF; CDR3 DNA: TGTGCCAGCAGTGAACGGTGGGAACAGCCCCAGCATTTT
V gene: TRBV5-4; J gene: TRBJ2-1; D gene: .; clone size: .; CDR3 protein: CASSLGGTGAYNEQFF; CDR3 DNA: TGTGCCAGCAGCTTGGGCGGGACTGGAGCCTACAATGAGCAGTTCTTC
V gene: TRBV12-3/TRBV12-4; J gene: TRBJ1-2; D gene: TRBD1; clone size: .; CDR3 protein: CASGRGTGDGYTF; CDR3 DNA: TGTGCCAGCGGTAGAGGGACAGGAGACGGCTACACCTTC
V gene: TRBV3-1; J gene: TRBJ1-2; D gene: .; clone size: .; CDR3 protein: CASSLSGTPSYGYTF; CDR3 DNA: TGTGCCAGCAGCCTCTCCGGGACACCTTCTTATGGCTACACCTTC
V gene: TRBV20-1; J gene: TRBJ2-7; D gene: TRBD1; clone size: .; CDR3 protein: CSARSSGTGSYEQYF; CDR3 DNA: TGCAGTGCTAGGTCCTCCGGGACAGGTTCCTACGAGCAGTACTTC
V gene: TRBV5-1; J gene: TRBJ2-7; D gene: .; clone size: .; CDR3 protein: CASSLSAGATYEQYF; CDR3 DNA: TGCGCCAGCAGCTTGTCGGCAGGAGCCACCTACGAGCAGTACTTC
V gene: TRBV3-1; J gene: TRBJ2-5; D gene: .; clone size: .; CDR3 protein: CASSQGLGRETQYF; CDR3 DNA: TGTGCCAGCAGCCAAGGACTGGGTCGAGAGACCCAGTACTTC
V gene: TRBV10-3; J gene: TRBJ1-1; D gene: TRBD1; clone size: once; CDR3 protein: CAIRGQGGWTEAFF; CDR3 DNA: TGTGCCATCAGGGGACAGGGCGGTTGGACTGAAGCTTTCTTT
V gene: TRBV6-1; J gene: TRBJ2-7; D gene: .; clone size: .; CDR3 protein: CASSLLGRYEQYF; CDR3 DNA: TGTGCCAGCAGCCTCCTAGGACGGTACGAGCAGTACTTC
V gene: TRBV5-1; J gene: TRBJ1-3; D gene: .; clone size: .; CDR3 protein: CASSLEGGGNTIYF; CDR3 DNA: TGCGCCAGCAGCTTGGAGGGTGGCGGAAACACCATATATTTT
V gene: TRBV18; J gene: TRBJ1-1; D gene: .; clone size: .; CDR3 protein: CASSPPRGPNTEAFF; CDR3 DNA: TGTGCCAGCTCACCACCTCGGGGCCCGAACACTGAAGCTTTCTTT
V gene: TRBV6-2/TRBV6-3; J gene: TRBJ2-1; D gene: TRBD2; clone size: .; CDR3 protein: CASSGRTSGYNEQFF; CDR3 DNA: TGTGCCAGCAGTGGCAGGACTAGCGGATACAATGAGCAGTTCTTC
V gene: TRBV7-2; J gene: TRBJ1-2; D gene: .; clone size: .; CDR3 protein: CASSSWTANYGYTF; CDR3 DNA: TGTGCCAGCAGCTCGTGGACAGCTAACTATGGCTACACCTTC
V gene: TRBV3-1; J gene: TRBJ2-1; D gene: TRBD2; clone size: .; CDR3 protein: CASSQGGRGTRYNEQFF; CDR3 DNA: TGTGCCAGCAGCCAAGGTGGGCGGGGGACCCGATACAATGAGCAGTTCTTC
V gene: TRBV6-2/TRBV6-3; J gene: TRBJ2-7; D gene: TRBD1; clone size: once; CDR3 protein: CASSYDRELSYEQYF; CDR3 DNA: TGTGCCAGCAGTTACGACAGGGAACTCTCCTACGAGCAGTACTTC
V gene: TRBV9; J gene: TRBJ2-1; D gene: TRBD2; clone size: once; CDR3 protein: CASSTSGNNEQFF; CDR3 DNA: TGTGCCAGCAGCACTAGCGGGAACAATGAGCAGTTCTTC
V gene: TRBV15; J gene: TRBJ2-5; D gene: .; clone size: .; CDR3 protein: CATSPRQETQYF; CDR3 DNA: TGTGCCACCAGCCCACGACAAGAGACCCAGTACTTC
V gene: TRBV19; J gene: TRBJ1-4; D gene: .; clone size: .; CDR3 protein: CASTPKDRRSEKLFF; CDR3 DNA: TGTGCCAGTACTCCGAAGGACAGACGATCGGAAAAACTGTTTTTT
V gene: TRBV2; J gene: TRBJ2-7; D gene: .; clone size: once; CDR3 protein: CASRIAFTYEQYF; CDR3 DNA: TGTGCCAGCCGGATAGCGTTCACCTACGAGCAGTACTTC
V gene: TRBV7-2; J gene: TRBJ2-5; D gene: TRBD1; clone size: .; CDR3 protein: CASNRGQGGETQYF; CDR3 DNA: TGTGCCAGCAACAGGGGACAGGGGGGGGAGACCCAGTACTTC
V gene: TRBV29-1; J gene: TRBJ2-3; D gene: .; clone size: once; CDR3 protein: CSVPRAWGTDTQYF; CDR3 DNA: TGCAGCGTCCCCCGGGCTTGGGGCACAGATACGCAGTATTTT
V gene: TRBV24-1; J gene: TRBJ2-7; D gene: .; clone size: .; CDR3 protein: CATSTRGYEQYF; CDR3 DNA: TGTGCCACCTCCACAAGGGGTTACGAGCAGTACTTC
V gene: TRBV15; J gene: TRBJ1-4; D gene: .; clone size: .; CDR3 protein: CATSRDKGFNEKLFF; CDR3 DNA: TGTGCCACCAGCAGAGATAAGGGGTTCAATGAAAAACTGTTTTTT
V gene: TRBV12-3/TRBV12-4; J gene: TRBJ2-2; D gene: TRBD2; clone size: .; CDR3 protein: CASSLGSSGGDTGELFF; CDR3 DNA: TGTGCCAGCAGTTTAGGGTCTAGCGGGGGGGACACCGGGGAGCTGTTTTTT
V gene: TRBV6-5; J gene: TRBJ2-7; D gene: TRBD1; clone size: .; CDR3 protein: CASSRDRLYEQYF; CDR3 DNA: TGTGCCAGCAGTCGGGACAGACTCTACGAGCAGTACTTC
V gene: TRBV29-1; J gene: TRBJ1-1; D gene: TRBD1; clone size: .; CDR3 protein: CSARTGVGTEAFF; CDR3 DNA: TGCAGCGCCAGGACAGGGGTTGGTACTGAAGCTTTCTTT
V gene: TRBV30; J gene: TRBJ2-5; D gene: TRBD1; clone size: .; CDR3 protein: CAWSKDRGVGTQYF; CDR3 DNA: TGTGCCTGGAGTAAGGACAGGGGAGTCGGGACCCAGTACTTC
V gene: TRBV5-1; J gene: TRBJ1-2; D gene: TRBD1; clone size: .; CDR3 protein: CASSLAGTADNYGYTF; CDR3 DNA: TGCGCCAGCAGCTTAGCCGGGACAGCGGACAACTATGGCTACACCTTC
V gene: TRBV2; J gene: TRBJ2-1; D gene: TRBD2; clone size: .; CDR3 protein: CASSGMTSGIWSIEQFF; CDR3 DNA: TGTGCCAGCAGTGGAATGACTAGCGGTATTTGGAGTATTGAGCAGTTCTTC
V gene: TRBV20-1; J gene: TRBJ2-1; D gene: TRBD2; clone size: .; CDR3 protein: CSAVGLGLHEQFF; CDR3 DNA: TGCAGTGCTGTAGGACTAGGGTTACATGAGCAGTTCTTC
V gene: TRBV20-1; J gene: TRBJ2-7; D gene: TRBD2; clone size: .; CDR3 protein: CSAYSGGSSYEQYF; CDR3 DNA: TGCAGTGCTTACTCGGGCGGGAGCTCCTACGAGCAGTACTTC
V gene: TRBV27; J gene: TRBJ1-1; D gene: .; clone size: .; CDR3 protein: CASSRREGSTEAFF; CDR3 DNA: TGTGCCAGCAGTCGCAGGGAAGGGAGCACTGAAGCTTTCTTT
V gene: TRBV4-3; J gene: TRBJ1-3; D gene: .; clone size: once; CDR3 protein: CASSQDAGGIFGNTIYF; CDR3 DNA: TGCGCCAGCAGCCAAGATGCGGGAGGTATCTTCGGAAACACCATATATTTT
V gene: TRBV2; J gene: TRBJ1-2; D gene: .; clone size: .; CDR3 protein: CASSVTSVHYTF; CDR3 DNA: TGTGCCAGCAGTGTAACGTCGGTACACTACACCTTC
V gene: TRBV7-9; J gene: TRBJ1-1; D gene: .; clone size: .; CDR3 protein: CASSLWEREAFF; CDR3 DNA: TGTGCCAGCAGCTTATGGGAACGTGAAGCTTTCTTT
V gene: TRBV12-3/TRBV12-4; J gene: TRBJ1-3; D gene: .; clone size: .; CDR3 protein: CASTEAHVGSGNTIYF; CDR3 DNA: TGTGCCAGCACCGAGGCCCACGTGGGCTCTGGAAACACCATATATTTT
V gene: TRBV4-1; J gene: TRBJ2-2; D gene: TRBD1; clone size: few; CDR3 protein: CASMGTGGNTGELFF; CDR3 DNA: TGCGCCAGCATGGGGACAGGGGGCAACACCGGGGAGCTGTTTTTT
V gene: TRBV9; J gene: TRBJ2-5; D gene: TRBD1; clone size: .; CDR3 protein: CASSVTGAQETQYF; CDR3 DNA: TGTGCCAGCAGCGTAACAGGGGCCCAAGAGACCCAGTACTTC
V gene: TRBV3-1; J gene: TRBJ1-1; D gene: .; clone size: .; CDR3 protein: CASSSGWNTEAFF; CDR3 DNA: TGTGCCAGCAGCTCCGGTTGGAACACTGAAGCTTTCTTT
V gene: TRBV28; J gene: TRBJ1-4; D gene: .; clone size: .; CDR3 protein: CASGTSAANEKLFF; CDR3 DNA: TGTGCCAGCGGGACATCCGCGGCTAATGAAAAACTGTTTTTT
V gene: TRBV28; J gene: TRBJ2-5; D gene: .; clone size: .; CDR3 protein: CASSPSGRGETQYF; CDR3 DNA: TGTGCCAGCAGTCCGTCCGGGCGAGGGGAGACCCAGTACTTC
V gene: TRBV19; J gene: TRBJ1-2; D gene: TRBD1; clone size: .; CDR3 protein: CASSTAGTGGLLNYGYTF; CDR3 DNA: TGTGCCAGTAGTACGGCCGGGACAGGGGGTCTGTTAAACTATGGCTACACCTTC
V gene: TRBV28; J gene: TRBJ2-7; D gene: TRBD2; clone size: .; CDR3 protein: CASSLGGTSGTYEQYF; CDR3 DNA: TGTGCCAGCAGTTTGGGGGGGACTAGCGGAACCTACGAGCAGTACTTC
V gene: TRBV20-1; J gene: TRBJ2-1; D gene: TRBD2; clone size: .; CDR3 protein: CSARDKSSSGRALFEQFF; CDR3 DNA: TGCAGTGCTAGAGATAAATCATCTAGCGGGAGGGCCCTCTTTGAGCAGTTCTTC
V gene: TRBV7-9; J gene: TRBJ2-5; D gene: TRBD1; clone size: .; CDR3 protein: CASSLTGGREETQYF; CDR3 DNA: TGTGCCAGCAGCTTGACAGGGGGCCGGGAAGAGACCCAGTACTTC
V gene: TRBV7-2; J gene: TRBJ2-5; D gene: .; clone size: .; CDR3 protein: CASSLGMTQETQYF; CDR3 DNA: TGTGCCAGCAGCTTAGGGATGACACAAGAGACCCAGTACTTC
V gene: TRBV5-1; J gene: TRBJ1-1; D gene: .; clone size: .; CDR3 protein: CASSFDRGGRTEAFF; CDR3 DNA: TGCGCCAGCAGCTTTGACCGAGGGGGTAGGACTGAAGCTTTCTTT
V gene: TRBV12-3/TRBV12-4; J gene: TRBJ2-7; D gene: .; clone size: .; CDR3 protein: CASSLGIAGYEQYF; CDR3 DNA: TGTGCCAGCAGCCTCGGAATAGCAGGTTACGAGCAGTACTTC
V gene: TRBV7-6; J gene: TRBJ2-7; D gene: TRBD2; clone size: .; CDR3 protein: CASSLDGGSPYEQYF; CDR3 DNA: TGTGCCAGCAGCTTAGACGGCGGGAGCCCTTACGAGCAGTACTTC
V gene: TRBV4-2; J gene: TRBJ2-3; D gene: .; clone size: .; CDR3 protein: CASSQGLQASTDTQYF; CDR3 DNA: TGTGCCAGCAGCCAAGGTTTGCAGGCCAGCACAGATACGCAGTATTTT
V gene: TRBV18; J gene: TRBJ1-2; D gene: .; clone size: .; CDR3 protein: CASSPNPRDTYGYTF; CDR3 DNA: TGTGCCAGCTCACCGAACCCGCGGGACACCTATGGCTACACCTTC
V gene: TRBV20-1; J gene: TRBJ2-2; D gene: .; clone size: .; CDR3 protein: CSATGPHTGELFF; CDR3 DNA: TGCAGTGCTACGGGACCCCACACCGGGGAGCTGTTTTTT
V gene: TRBV12-3/TRBV12-4; J gene: TRBJ2-4; D gene: TRBD2; clone size: .; CDR3 protein: CASSLRLAGAGIQYF; CDR3 DNA: TGTGCCAGCAGTCTAAGACTAGCGGGAGCAGGCATTCAGTACTTC
V gene: TRBV6-6; J gene: TRBJ1-2; D gene: TRBD1; clone size: once; CDR3 protein: CASSPMGQGGYGYTF; CDR3 DNA: TGTGCCAGCAGTCCTATGGGACAGGGAGGCTATGGCTACACCTTC